This T cell receptor beta chain was obtained from a study of response to subunit inactivated influenza vaccine. TCRdb called the RT-PCR reads again in MiXCR, with one record for every CDR3 protein. The sample holds about 540,000 distinct CDR3 sequences, under 30% seen once. This clonotype has just a few counts. Germline V gene lookup returns CDR1 SNHLY and CDR2 FYNNEI. Trimming at V came to 6 bases and at J to 5 bases, leaving 10 bases not matched to a gene. The CDR3 runs 15 residues. These data also formed part of another study, on T cells expressing NK-cell markers. This second study notes: What made the TCR beta cDNA was 5'RACE template switching with UMIs. In sorted CD3+CD56+NKG2C+, CD3+CD56+NKG2C- and CD3+CD56-NKG2C+ T cells, TCR beta repertoires were obtained. Sequencing covered eight donors, seven HCMV-seropositive and one seronegative. Each of six donors carried dominant NKG2C+ clonotypes accounting for about 1.0-8% of CD8+ T cells. These clonotypes additionally ranked first within the CD3+CD56-NKG2C+ fraction of several donors.

J is TRBJ2-1 and V is TRBV2; 7 bases agree with TRBD1. This clonotype was obtained from a man aged 45-65 years who received an inactivated influenza vaccine. Material: CD4+ T cells sorted from PBMCs, obtained approximately 13 days after vaccination. The CDR3 spells CASRGNRGRDNEQFF. Written as DNA, the CDR3 is TGTGCCAGCAGGGGTAACAGGGGAAGGGACAATGAGCAGTTCTTC.